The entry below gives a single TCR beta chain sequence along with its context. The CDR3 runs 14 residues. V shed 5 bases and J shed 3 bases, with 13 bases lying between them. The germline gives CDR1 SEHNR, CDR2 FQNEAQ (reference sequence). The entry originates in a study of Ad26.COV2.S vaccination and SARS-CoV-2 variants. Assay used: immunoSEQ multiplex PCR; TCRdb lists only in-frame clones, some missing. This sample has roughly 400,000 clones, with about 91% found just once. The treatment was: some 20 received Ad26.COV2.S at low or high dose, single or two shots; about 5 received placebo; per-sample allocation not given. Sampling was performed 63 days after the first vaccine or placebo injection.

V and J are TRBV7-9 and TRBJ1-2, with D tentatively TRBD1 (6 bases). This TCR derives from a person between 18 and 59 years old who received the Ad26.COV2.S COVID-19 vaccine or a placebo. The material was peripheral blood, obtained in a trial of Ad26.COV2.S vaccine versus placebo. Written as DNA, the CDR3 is TGTGCCAGCAGCCCAGGTCGGGGGCACTATGGCTACACCTTC. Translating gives CASSPGRGHYGYTF.